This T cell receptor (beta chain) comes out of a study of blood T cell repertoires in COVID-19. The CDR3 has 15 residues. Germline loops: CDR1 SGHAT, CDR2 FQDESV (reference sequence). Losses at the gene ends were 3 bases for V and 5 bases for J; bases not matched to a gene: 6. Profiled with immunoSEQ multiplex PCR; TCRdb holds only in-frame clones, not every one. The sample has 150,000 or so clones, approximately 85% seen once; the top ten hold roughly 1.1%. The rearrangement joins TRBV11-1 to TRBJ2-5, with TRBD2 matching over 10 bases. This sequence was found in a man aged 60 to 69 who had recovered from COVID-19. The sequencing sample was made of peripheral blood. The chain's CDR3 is CASSFSGGLSETQYF. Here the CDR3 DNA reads TGTGCCAGCAGCTTTAGCGGGGGGTTGTCGGAGACCCAGTACTTC.